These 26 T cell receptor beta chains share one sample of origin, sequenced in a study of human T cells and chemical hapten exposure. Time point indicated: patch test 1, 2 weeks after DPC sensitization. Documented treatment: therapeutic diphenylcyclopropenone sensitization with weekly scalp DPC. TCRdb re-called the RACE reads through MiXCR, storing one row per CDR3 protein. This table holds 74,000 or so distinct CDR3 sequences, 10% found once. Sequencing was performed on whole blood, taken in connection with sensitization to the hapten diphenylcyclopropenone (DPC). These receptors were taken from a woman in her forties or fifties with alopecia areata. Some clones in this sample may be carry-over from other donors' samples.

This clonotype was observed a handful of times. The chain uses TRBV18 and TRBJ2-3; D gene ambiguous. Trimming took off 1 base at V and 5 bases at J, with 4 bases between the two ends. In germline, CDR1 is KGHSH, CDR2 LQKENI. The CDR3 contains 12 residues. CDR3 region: CASSPREDTQYF. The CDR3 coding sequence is TGTGCCAGCTCACCACGGGAAGATACGCAGTATTTT.

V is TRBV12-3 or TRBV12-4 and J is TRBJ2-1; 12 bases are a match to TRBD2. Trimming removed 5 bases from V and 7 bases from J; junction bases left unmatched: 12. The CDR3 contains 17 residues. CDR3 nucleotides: TGTGCCAGCAGTCCTAGGACTAGCGGGGTCCTAGGGAATGAGCAGTTCTTC. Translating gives CASSPRTSGVLGNEQFF.

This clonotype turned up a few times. For the CDR3, the DNA is TGTGCCAGCAGCTTAGGTAGCGGGAGTAGGTACGAGCAGTACTTC. This translates into CASSLGSGSRYEQYF. The rearrangement uses TRBV11-2 and TRBJ2-7, with 9 bases lining up with TRBD2. Germline V gene lookup returns CDR1 SGHAT and CDR2 FQNNGV. CDR3 length: 15 amino acids. V lost 1 base to trimming and J lost 4 bases; unmatched junction nucleotides: 5.

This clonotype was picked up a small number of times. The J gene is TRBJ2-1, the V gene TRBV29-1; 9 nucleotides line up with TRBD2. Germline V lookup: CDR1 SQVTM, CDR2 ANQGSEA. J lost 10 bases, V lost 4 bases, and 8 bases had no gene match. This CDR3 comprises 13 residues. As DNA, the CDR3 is TGCAGCGTTGGCCTAGCGGGAAATCGCGAGCAGTTCTTC. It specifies CSVGLAGNREQFF.

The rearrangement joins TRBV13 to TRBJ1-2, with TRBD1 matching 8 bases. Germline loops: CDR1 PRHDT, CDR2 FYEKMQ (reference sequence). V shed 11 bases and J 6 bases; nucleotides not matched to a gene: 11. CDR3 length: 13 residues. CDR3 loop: CAGGSPTGDGYTF. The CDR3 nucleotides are TGTGCCGGCGGTTCTCCGACAGGGGATGGCTACACCTTC.

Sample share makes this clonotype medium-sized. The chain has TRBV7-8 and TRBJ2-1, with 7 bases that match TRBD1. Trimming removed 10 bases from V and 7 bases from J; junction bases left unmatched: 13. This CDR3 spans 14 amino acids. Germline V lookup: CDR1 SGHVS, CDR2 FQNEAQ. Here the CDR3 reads CATLSTGKTNEQFF. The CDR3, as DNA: TGTGCCACCCTATCGACAGGGAAGACTAATGAGCAGTTCTTC. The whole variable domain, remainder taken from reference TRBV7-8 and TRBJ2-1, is GAGVSQSPRYKVAKRGQDVALRCDPISGHVSLFWYQQALGQGPEFLTYFQNEAQLDKSGLPSDRFFAERPEGSVSTLKIQRTQQEDSAVYLCATLSTGKTNEQFFGPGTRLTVL.

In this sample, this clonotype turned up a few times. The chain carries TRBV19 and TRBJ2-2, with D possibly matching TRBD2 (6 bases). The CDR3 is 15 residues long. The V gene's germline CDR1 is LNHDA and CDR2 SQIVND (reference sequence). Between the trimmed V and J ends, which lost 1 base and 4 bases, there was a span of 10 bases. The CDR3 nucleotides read TGTGCCAGTAGTATAGCCGCAGCGGGCACCGGGGAGCTGTTTTTT. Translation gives CASSIAAAGTGELFF.

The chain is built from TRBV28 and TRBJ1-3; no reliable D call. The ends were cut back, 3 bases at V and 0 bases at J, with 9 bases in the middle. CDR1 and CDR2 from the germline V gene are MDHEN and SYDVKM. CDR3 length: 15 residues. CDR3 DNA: TGTGCCAGCAGTTTTAACGGGGTCTCTGGAAACACCATATATTTT. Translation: CASSFNGVSGNTIYF.

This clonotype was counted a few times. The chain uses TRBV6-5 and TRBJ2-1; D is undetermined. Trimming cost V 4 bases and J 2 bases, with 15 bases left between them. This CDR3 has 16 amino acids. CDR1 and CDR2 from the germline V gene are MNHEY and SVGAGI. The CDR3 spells CASSFTFLNPYNEQFF. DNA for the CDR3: TGTGCCAGCAGTTTCACATTCCTGAACCCCTACAATGAGCAGTTCTTC.

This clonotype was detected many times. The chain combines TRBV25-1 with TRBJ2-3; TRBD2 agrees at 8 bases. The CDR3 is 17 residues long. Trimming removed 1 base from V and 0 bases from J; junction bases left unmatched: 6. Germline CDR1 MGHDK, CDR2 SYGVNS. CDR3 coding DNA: TGTGCCAGCAGTGAATTCTCCGGACTAGCAAGCACAGATACGCAGTATTTT. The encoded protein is CASSEFSGLASTDTQYF.

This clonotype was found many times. The CDR3 nucleotides are TGCAGTGCTAACGGACTAGCTCGGACCGGGGAGCTGTTTTTT. This codes for CSANGLARTGELFF. The rearrangement uses TRBV20-1 and TRBJ2-2; 8 nucleotides line up with TRBD2. V lost 4 bases and J lost 5; bases outside the gene matches: 6. The CDR3 length is 14 residues. The germline CDR1 and CDR2 sequences are DFQATT and SNEGSKA (reference sequence).

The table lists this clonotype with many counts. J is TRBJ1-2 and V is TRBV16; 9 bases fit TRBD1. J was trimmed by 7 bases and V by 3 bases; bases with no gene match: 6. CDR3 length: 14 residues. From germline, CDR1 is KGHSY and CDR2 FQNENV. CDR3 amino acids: CASSQRDRDFGYTF. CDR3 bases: TGTGCCAGCAGCCAGCGGGACAGGGACTTTGGCTACACCTTC.

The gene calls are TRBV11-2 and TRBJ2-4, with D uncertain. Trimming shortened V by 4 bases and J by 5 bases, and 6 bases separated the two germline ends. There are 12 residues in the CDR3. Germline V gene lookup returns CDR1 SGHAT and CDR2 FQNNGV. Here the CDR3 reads CASSYTQNIQYF. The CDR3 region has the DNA TGTGCCAGCAGCTACACTCAAAACATTCAGTACTTC. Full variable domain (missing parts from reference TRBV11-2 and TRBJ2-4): EAGVAQSPRYKIIEKRQSVAFWCNPISGHATLYWYQQILGQGPKLLIQFQNNGVVDDSQLPKDRFSAERLKGVDSTLKIQPAKLEDSAVYLCASSYTQNIQYFGAGTRLSVL.

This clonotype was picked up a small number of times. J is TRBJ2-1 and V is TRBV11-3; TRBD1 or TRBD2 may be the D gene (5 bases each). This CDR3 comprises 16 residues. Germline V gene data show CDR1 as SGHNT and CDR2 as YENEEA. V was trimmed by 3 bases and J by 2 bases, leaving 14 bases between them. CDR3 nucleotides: TGTGCCAGCAGCTTGGGACCTCAAGCAACCTACAATGAGCAGTTCTTC. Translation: CASSLGPQATYNEQFF.

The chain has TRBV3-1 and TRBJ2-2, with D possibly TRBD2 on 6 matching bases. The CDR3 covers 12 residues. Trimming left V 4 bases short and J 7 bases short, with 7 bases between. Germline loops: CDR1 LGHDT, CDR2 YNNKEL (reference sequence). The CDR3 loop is CASSRRDGELFF. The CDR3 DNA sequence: TGTGCCAGCAGCCGGCGGGACGGGGAGCTGTTTTTT.

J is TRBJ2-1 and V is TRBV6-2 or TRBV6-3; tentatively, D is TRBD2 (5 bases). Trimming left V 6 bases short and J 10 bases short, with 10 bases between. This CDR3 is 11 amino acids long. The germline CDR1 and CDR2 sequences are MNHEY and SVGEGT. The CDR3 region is CASSHEREQFF. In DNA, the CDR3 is TGTGCCAGCAGCCACGAGCGGGAGCAGTTCTTC.

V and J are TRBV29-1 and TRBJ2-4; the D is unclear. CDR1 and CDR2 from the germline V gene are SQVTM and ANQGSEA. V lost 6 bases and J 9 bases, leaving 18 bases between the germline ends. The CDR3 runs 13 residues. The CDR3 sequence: CSVTPRAWGIQYF. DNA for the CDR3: TGCAGCGTGACCCCCCGGGCCTGGGGCATTCAGTACTTC.

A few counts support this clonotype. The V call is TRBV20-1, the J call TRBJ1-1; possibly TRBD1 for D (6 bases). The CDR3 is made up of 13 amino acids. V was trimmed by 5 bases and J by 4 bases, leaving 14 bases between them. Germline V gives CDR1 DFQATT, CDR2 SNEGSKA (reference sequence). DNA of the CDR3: TGCAGTGCTCGACAGGACTCGAGCACTGAAGCTTTCTTT. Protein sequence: CSARQDSSTEAFF.

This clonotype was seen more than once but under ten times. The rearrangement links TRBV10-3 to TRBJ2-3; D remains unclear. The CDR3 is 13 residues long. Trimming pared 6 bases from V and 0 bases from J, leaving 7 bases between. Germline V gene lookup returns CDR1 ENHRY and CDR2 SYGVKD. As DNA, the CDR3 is TGTGCCATCAGCGGACGGAGCACAGATACGCAGTATTTT. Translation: CAISGRSTDTQYF.

CDR3 nucleotides: TGTGCCAGCAGTTTAGCTTCGGGACTAGCCAAAAACATTCAGTACTTC. It specifies CASSLASGLAKNIQYF. This rearrangement joins TRBV12-3 or TRBV12-4 to TRBJ2-4; perhaps TRBD2 as D (6 bases). This CDR3 comprises 16 residues. Trimming shortened V by 0 bases and J by 0 bases, and 9 bases separated the two germline ends.

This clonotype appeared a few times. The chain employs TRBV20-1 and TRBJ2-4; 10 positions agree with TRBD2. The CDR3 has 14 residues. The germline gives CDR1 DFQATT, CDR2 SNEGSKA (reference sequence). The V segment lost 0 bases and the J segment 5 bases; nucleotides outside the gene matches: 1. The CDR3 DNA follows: TGCAGTGCTAGAGAAGGACTAGCGGAAAACATTCAGTACTTC. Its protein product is CSAREGLAENIQYF.

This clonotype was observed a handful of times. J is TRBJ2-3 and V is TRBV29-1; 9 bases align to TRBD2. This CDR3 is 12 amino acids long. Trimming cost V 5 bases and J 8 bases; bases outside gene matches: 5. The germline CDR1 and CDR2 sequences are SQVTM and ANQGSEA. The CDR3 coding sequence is TGCAGCGTTCGTAGCGGGGGAGGTACGCAGTATTTT. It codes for CSVRSGGGTQYF.

The CDR3 DNA reads as TGTGCCAGCTCACCCGGACAGGGGGCTGAAGCTTTCTTT. Translated: CASSPGQGAEAFF. The chain uses TRBV18 and TRBJ1-1, with 10 bases matching TRBD1. From germline, CDR1 is KGHSH and CDR2 LQKENI. The CDR3 sequence is 13 residues long. V was clipped by 3 bases and J by 6 bases; unmatched bases: 1.

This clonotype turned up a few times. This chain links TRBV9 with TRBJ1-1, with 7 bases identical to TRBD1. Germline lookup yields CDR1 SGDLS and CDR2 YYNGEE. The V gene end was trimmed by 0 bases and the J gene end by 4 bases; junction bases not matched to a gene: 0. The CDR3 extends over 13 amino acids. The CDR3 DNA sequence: TGTGCCAGCAGCGTAGAGGGGGCCACTGAAGCTTTCTTT. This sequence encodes CASSVEGATEAFF.

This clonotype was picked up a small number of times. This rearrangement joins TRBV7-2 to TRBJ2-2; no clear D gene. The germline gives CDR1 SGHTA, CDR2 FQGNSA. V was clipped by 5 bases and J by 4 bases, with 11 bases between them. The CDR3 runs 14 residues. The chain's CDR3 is CASSPMTVTGELFF. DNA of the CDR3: TGTGCCAGCAGCCCGATGACGGTCACCGGGGAGCTGTTTTTT.

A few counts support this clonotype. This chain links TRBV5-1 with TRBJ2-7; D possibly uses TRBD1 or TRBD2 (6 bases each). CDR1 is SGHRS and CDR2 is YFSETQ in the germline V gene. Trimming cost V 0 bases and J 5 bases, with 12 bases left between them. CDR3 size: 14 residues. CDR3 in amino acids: CASSLEGGAHEQYF. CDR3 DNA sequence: TGCGCCAGCAGCTTGGAGGGGGGCGCCCACGAGCAGTACTTC. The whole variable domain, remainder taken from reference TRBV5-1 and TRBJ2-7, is KAGVTQTPRYLIKTRGQQVTLSCSPISGHRSVSWYQQTPGQGLQFLFEYFSETQRNKGNFPGRFSGRQFSNSRSEMNVSTLELGDSALYLCASSLEGGAHEQYFGPGTRLTVT.